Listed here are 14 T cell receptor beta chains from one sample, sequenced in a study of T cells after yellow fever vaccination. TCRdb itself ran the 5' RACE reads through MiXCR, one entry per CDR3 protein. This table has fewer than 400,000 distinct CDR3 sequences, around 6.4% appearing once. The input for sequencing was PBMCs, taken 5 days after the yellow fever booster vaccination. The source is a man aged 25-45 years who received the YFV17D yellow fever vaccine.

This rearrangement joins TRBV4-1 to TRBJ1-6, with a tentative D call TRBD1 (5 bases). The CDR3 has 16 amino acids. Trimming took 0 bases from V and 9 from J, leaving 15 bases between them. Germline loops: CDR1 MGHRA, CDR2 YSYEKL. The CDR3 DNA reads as TGCGCCAGCAGCCAAGAAGGCAGGGAATACGGTTCACCCCTCCACTTT. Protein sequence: CASSQEGREYGSPLHF.

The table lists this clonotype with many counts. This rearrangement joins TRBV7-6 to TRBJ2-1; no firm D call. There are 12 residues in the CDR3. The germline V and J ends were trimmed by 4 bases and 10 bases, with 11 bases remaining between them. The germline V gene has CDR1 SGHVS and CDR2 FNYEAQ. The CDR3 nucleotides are TGTGCCAGCAGCTCTATCGGGCAAGAGCAGTTCTTC. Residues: CASSSIGQEQFF. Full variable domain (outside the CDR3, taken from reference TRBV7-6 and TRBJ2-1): GAGVSQSPRYKVTKRGQDVALRCDPISGHVSLYWYRQALGQGPEFLTYFNYEAQQDKSGLPNDRFSAERPEGSISTLTIQRTEQRDSAMYRCASSSIGQEQFFGPGTRLTVL.

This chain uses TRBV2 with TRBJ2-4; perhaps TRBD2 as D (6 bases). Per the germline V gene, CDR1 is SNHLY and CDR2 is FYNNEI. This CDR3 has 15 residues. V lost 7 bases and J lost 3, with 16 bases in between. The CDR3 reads CASTGPGVGKNIQYF. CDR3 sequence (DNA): TGTGCCAGCACCGGGCCGGGGGTCGGCAAAAACATTCAGTACTTC.

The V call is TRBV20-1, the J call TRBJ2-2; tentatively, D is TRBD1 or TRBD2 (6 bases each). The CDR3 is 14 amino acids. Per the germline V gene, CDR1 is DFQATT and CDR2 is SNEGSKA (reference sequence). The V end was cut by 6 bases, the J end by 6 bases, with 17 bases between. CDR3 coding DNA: TGCAGTGCCTTGCAATGGGGGGCTCCCGGGGAGCTGTTTTTT. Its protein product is CSALQWGAPGELFF.

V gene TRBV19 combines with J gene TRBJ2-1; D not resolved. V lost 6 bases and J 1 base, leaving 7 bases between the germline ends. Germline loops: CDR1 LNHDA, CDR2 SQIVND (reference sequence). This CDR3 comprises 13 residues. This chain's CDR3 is CASRNRSYNEQFF. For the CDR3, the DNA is TGTGCCAGTAGAAACAGATCCTACAATGAGCAGTTCTTC. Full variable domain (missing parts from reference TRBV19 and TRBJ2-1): DGGITQSPKYLFRKEGQNVTLSCEQNLNHDAMYWYRQDPGQGLRLIYYSQIVNDFQKGDIAEGYSVSREKKESFPLTVTSAQKNPTAFYLCASRNRSYNEQFFGPGTRLTVL.

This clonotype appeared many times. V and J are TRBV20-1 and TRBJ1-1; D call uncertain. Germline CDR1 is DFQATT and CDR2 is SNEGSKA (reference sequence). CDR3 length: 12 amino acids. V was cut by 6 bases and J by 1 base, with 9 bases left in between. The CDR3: CSAGGPNTEAFF. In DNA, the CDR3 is TGCAGTGCCGGAGGACCGAACACTGAAGCTTTCTTT.

Here the CDR3 DNA reads TGTGCCAGCAGTCCGAGGGGGTACTCCTATGGCTACACCTTC. Protein: CASSPRGYSYGYTF. This chain uses TRBV12-3 or TRBV12-4 with TRBJ1-2; D possibly corresponds to TRBD1 (6 bases). This CDR3 contains 14 residues. Deletions cut 5 bases from V and 4 bases from J, with 14 bases between.

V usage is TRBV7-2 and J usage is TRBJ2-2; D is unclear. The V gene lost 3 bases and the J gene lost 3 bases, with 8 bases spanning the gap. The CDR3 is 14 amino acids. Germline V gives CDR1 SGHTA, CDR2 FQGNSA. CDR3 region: CASSFIGDTGELFF. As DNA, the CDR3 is TGTGCCAGCAGCTTTATCGGCGACACCGGGGAGCTGTTTTTT.

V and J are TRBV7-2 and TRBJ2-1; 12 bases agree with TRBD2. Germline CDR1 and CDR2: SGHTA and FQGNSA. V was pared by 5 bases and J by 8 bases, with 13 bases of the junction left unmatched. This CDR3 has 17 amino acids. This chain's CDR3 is CASSTRLAGVDLHEQFF. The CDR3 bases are TGTGCCAGCAGCACACGACTAGCGGGAGTTGATCTCCATGAGCAGTTCTTC.

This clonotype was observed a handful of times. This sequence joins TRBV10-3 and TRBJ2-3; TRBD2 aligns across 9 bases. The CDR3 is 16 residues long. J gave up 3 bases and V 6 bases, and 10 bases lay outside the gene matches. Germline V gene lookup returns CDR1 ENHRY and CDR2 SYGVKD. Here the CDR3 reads CAIRGGGRASTDTQYF. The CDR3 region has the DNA TGTGCCATCAGGGGCGGCGGGAGGGCCAGTACAGATACGCAGTATTTT.

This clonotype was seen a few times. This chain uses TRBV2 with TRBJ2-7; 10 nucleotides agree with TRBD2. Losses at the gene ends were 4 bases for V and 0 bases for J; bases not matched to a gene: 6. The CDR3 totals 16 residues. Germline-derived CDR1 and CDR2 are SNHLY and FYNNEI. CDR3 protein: CASSVDGLAVSYEQYF. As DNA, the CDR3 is TGTGCCAGCAGTGTTGACGGACTAGCGGTCTCCTACGAGCAGTACTTC.

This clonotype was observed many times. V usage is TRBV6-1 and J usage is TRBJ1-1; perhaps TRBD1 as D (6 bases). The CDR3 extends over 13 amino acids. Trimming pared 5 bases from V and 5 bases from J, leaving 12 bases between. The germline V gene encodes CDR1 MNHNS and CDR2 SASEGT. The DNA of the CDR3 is TGTGCCAGCAGTCTGGGAGGGGGGACTGAAGCTTTCTTT. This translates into CASSLGGGTEAFF.

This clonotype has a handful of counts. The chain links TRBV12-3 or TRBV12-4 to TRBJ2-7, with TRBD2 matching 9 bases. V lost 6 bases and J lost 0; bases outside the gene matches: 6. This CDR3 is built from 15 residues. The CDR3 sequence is CASSLPTSGSYEQYF. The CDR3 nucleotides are TGTGCCAGCAGCCTCCCGACTAGCGGCTCCTACGAGCAGTACTTC.

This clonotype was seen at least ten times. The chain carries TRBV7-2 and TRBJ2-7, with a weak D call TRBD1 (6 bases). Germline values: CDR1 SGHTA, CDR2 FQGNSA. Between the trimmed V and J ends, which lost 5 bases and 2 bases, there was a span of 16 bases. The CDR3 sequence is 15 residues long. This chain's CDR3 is CASSRLQTGTYEQYF. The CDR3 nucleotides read TGTGCCAGCAGCCGCCTCCAGACAGGCACCTACGAGCAGTACTTC. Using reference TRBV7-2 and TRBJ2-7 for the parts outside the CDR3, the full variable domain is GAGVSQSPSNKVTEKGKDVELRCDPISGHTALYWYRQSLGQGLEFLIYFQGNSAPDKSGLPSDRFSAERTGGSVSTLTIQRTQQEDSAVYLCASSRLQTGTYEQYFGPGTRLTVT.